These 9 T cell receptor beta chains were sequenced from one sample in a study of technical replicates of blood from several donors. Generated by immunoSEQ multiplex PCR, the TCRdb table keeps only in-frame clones and is missing some. The sample shows tens of thousands of clones, about 91% of them seen only once. The sequencing sample was made of T cells isolated from PBMCs. These receptors came from a human donor in good health.

This rearrangement joins TRBV4-1 to TRBJ2-3; 9 nucleotides align to TRBD2. Losses at the gene ends were 4 bases for V and 7 bases for J; bases not matched to a gene: 9. Germline V lookup: CDR1 MGHRA, CDR2 YSYEKL. The CDR3 extends over 15 amino acids. Written as DNA, the CDR3 is TGCGCCAGCAGCCCAGAAAGCGGGGGGTCGAATACGCAGTATTTT. This codes for CASSPESGGSNTQYF.

The rearrangement links TRBV7-9 to TRBJ2-1; 8 nucleotides align to TRBD2. The CDR3 runs 15 residues. Trimming cost V 5 bases and J 6 bases; bases outside gene matches: 9. CDR1 and CDR2 from the germline V gene are SEHNR and FQNEAQ (reference sequence). The CDR3 spells CASSKRGGRFNEQFF. The CDR3 DNA reads TGTGCCAGCAGCAAACGGGGGGGCCGGTTCAATGAGCAGTTCTTC.

This chain links TRBV7-6 with TRBJ2-7; D might be TRBD2 (5 bases). Trimming removed 2 bases from V and 5 bases from J, with 13 bases in between. The CDR3 covers 14 residues. Germline V gives CDR1 SGHVS, CDR2 FNYEAQ. For the CDR3, the DNA is TGTGCCAGCAGCTTATTACTAGAACGCAACGAGCAGTACTTC. This translates into CASSLLLERNEQYF.

V gene TRBV19 combines with J gene TRBJ1-5, with TRBD1 identical over 8 bases. V was pared by 2 bases and J by 1 base, with 4 bases of the junction left unmatched. CDR3 size: 16 residues. Per germline, CDR1 LNHDA and CDR2 SQIVND (reference sequence). In nucleotides, the CDR3 is TGTGCCAGTAGTATAAGGGCAGGGGGCAGCAATCAGCCCCAGCATTTT. Its protein is CASSIRAGGSNQPQHF.

This clone was detected only once. The chain carries TRBV13 and TRBJ2-3, with D hard to call. Germline V lookup: CDR1 PRHDT, CDR2 FYEKMQ (reference sequence). Trimming stripped 3 bases from V and 2 bases from J, with 6 bases between. The CDR3 runs to 13 residues. The CDR3 reads CASSFSPTDTQYF. CDR3 sequence (DNA): TGTGCCAGCAGCTTCTCTCCCACAGATACGCAGTATTTT.

V gene TRBV15 combines with J gene TRBJ1-2; possibly TRBD1 for D (5 bases). V was pared by 0 bases and J by 8 bases, with 13 bases between. The germline gives CDR1 LNHNV, CDR2 YYDKDF (reference sequence). There are 14 residues in the CDR3. The CDR3 DNA reads TGTGCCACCAGCAGAGATAAAGGGGCTTGGGGCTACACCTTC. This translates into CATSRDKGAWGYTF. The whole variable domain, remainder taken from reference TRBV15 and TRBJ1-2, is DAMVIQNPRYQVTQFGKPVTLSCSQTLNHNVMYWYQQKSSQAPKLLFHYYDKDFNNEADTPDNFQSRRPNTSFCFLDIRSPGLGDTAMYLCATSRDKGAWGYTFGSGTRLTVV.

This sequence joins TRBV10-3 and TRBJ1-4; 7 bases align to TRBD1. There are 15 residues in the CDR3. V lost 3 bases and J lost 5; bases outside the gene matches: 6. The germline gives CDR1 ENHRY, CDR2 SYGVKD. CDR3 region: CAISDTGDSNEKLFF. For the CDR3, the DNA is TGTGCCATCAGTGATACCGGGGACAGCAATGAAAAACTGTTTTTT.

J is TRBJ1-5 and V is TRBV30, with D possibly TRBD1 on 6 matching bases. The V and J ends lost 1 base and 0 bases respectively, with 10 bases between them. CDR1 and CDR2 from the germline V gene are GTSNPN and SVGIG (reference sequence). The CDR3 loop spans 15 amino acids. The CDR3 is CAWSGQVYSNQPQHF. The CDR3, as DNA: TGTGCCTGGAGTGGACAGGTCTATAGCAATCAGCCCCAGCATTTT.

The rearrangement links TRBV5-7 to TRBJ1-5; 9 bases are a match to TRBD1. TRBV5-7 belongs to the ORF category, with a function that is uncertain. The CDR3 runs 14 residues. After removal of 0 bases from V and 9 bases from J, the junction contained 4 bases not matched to a gene. The CDR3 coding sequence is TGTGCCAGCAGCTTGGGGACAGGGGCCTCGCCCCAGCATTTT. It yields the protein CASSLGTGASPQHF.